This passage covers 13 T cell receptor beta chains from one sample sequenced in a study of early stage breast cancer tumors. TCRdb keeps only in-frame clones here, not all; method: immunoSEQ multiplex PCR. The sample yields about 9,600 clones, 66% seen once. The sequenced material came from breast tumor tissue. The source is a person aged 45 to 60 with breast cancer.

V usage is TRBV7-2 and J usage is TRBJ2-3; 7 nucleotides match TRBD1. This CDR3 region has 15 residues. Germline-derived CDR1 and CDR2 are SGHTA and FQGNSA. J lost 2 bases, V lost 4 bases, and 6 bases had no gene match. In DNA, the CDR3 is TGTGCCAGCAGCTACCGGACAGGTTCCACAGATACGCAGTATTTT. As protein: CASSYRTGSTDTQYF.

This sequence joins TRBV19 and TRBJ1-1; tentative D call: TRBD1 (5 bases). V lost 0 bases to trimming and J lost 4 bases, with 12 bases between them. There are 15 residues in the CDR3. Germline values: CDR1 LNHDA, CDR2 SQIVND (reference sequence). The CDR3 region is CASSIESRVSTEAFF. The CDR3 DNA sequence: TGTGCCAGTAGTATAGAATCCAGGGTATCCACTGAAGCTTTCTTT.

The chain carries TRBV5-6 and TRBJ1-5, with 7 bases lining up with TRBD1. Looked up from germline, CDR1 is SGHDT and CDR2 is YYEEEE. After removal of 4 bases from V and 3 bases from J, the junction contained 10 bases not matched to a gene. The CDR3 contains 16 residues. This chain's CDR3 is CASSTRTGLNNQPQHF. CDR3 sequence (DNA): TGTGCCAGCAGCACCCGGACAGGACTAAACAATCAGCCCCAGCATTTT.

By sample share, this clone is large (0.1 to 1%). V usage is TRBV6-5 and J usage is TRBJ2-1, with D tentatively TRBD2 (6 bases). Deletions cut 2 bases from V and 7 bases from J, with 9 bases between. Germline V gene data show CDR1 as MNHEY and CDR2 as SVGAGI. The CDR3 consists of 13 residues. CDR3: CASSYTSRNEQFF. The CDR3 DNA sequence: TGTGCCAGCAGTTACACTAGCCGGAATGAGCAGTTCTTC.

The chain recombines TRBV18 with TRBJ2-5, with D unclear. From germline, CDR1 is KGHSH and CDR2 LQKENI. CDR3 length: 15 amino acids. Trimming took 0 bases from V and 5 from J, leaving 13 bases between them. In DNA form, the CDR3 reads TGTGCCAGCTCACCACCGAACGGGTTTAAGGAGACCCAGTACTTC. Translation: CASSPPNGFKETQYF.

A few counts support this clone. This chain's CDR3 is CAWGLSESGSSGELFF. The DNA of the CDR3 is TGTGCCTGGGGTCTTTCAGAAAGCGGGAGCTCCGGGGAGCTGTTTTTT. J is TRBJ2-2 and V is TRBV30; 8 positions agree with TRBD2. The CDR3 runs 16 residues. Germline CDR1 reads GTSNPN; CDR2 reads SVGIG (reference sequence). The junction had 14 bases not matched to a gene; V was cut back by 5 bases and J by 6 bases. The variable domain in full, with the rest retrieved from reference TRBV30 and TRBJ2-2, is SQTIHQWPATLVQPVGSPLSLECTVEGTSNPNLYWYRQAAGRGLQLLFYSVGIGQISSEVPQNLSASRPQDRQFILSSKKLLLSDSGFYLCAWGLSESGSSGELFFGEGSRLTVL.

Only a few counts were recorded for this clone. The V and J genes are TRBV14 and TRBJ2-7; 12 bases fit TRBD2. Germline CDR1 is SGHDN and CDR2 is FVKESK. The CDR3 is 19 amino acids. Losses at the gene ends were 0 bases for V and 2 bases for J; bases not matched to a gene: 11. Here the CDR3 reads CASSQDHWGTSGLTYEQYF. The CDR3 DNA reads TGTGCCAGCAGCCAAGATCATTGGGGGACTAGCGGGTTAACCTACGAGCAGTACTTC.

This clone came up a few times. The J gene is TRBJ1-3, the V gene TRBV11-3; TRBD1 is a possible D gene (5 bases). Trimming removed 3 bases at V and 1 base at J, with 10 bases between. The CDR3 extends over 15 amino acids. Germline CDR1 SGHNT, CDR2 YENEEA. As DNA, the CDR3 is TGTGCCAGCAGCTTCCAGGGTTCGTCTGGAAACACCATATATTTT. Its protein product is CASSFQGSSGNTIYF.

This clone appeared a few times. The J gene is TRBJ2-3, the V gene TRBV9, with 13 bases identical to TRBD2. V shed 3 bases, J shed 0 bases, and the junction held 10 bases outside the gene matches. There are 19 residues in the CDR3. Germline lookup yields CDR1 SGDLS and CDR2 YYNGEE. CDR3 loop: CASSARLAGGGPSTDTQYF. CDR3 sequence (DNA): TGTGCCAGCAGCGCCAGACTAGCGGGAGGTGGGCCTAGCACAGATACGCAGTATTTT. Full variable domain (remainder filled in from reference TRBV9 and TRBJ2-3): DSGVTQTPKHLITATGQRVTLRCSPRSGDLSVYWYQQSLDQGLQFLIQYYNGEERAKGNILERFSAQQFPDLHSELNLSSLELGDSALYFCASSARLAGGGPSTDTQYFGPGTRLTVL.

The chain is built from TRBV5-1 and TRBJ2-3, with D tentatively TRBD1 (6 bases). V lost 1 base and J lost 3, with 12 bases in between. Germline CDR1 and CDR2: SGHRS and YFSETQ. The CDR3 is made up of 15 amino acids. CDR3 coding DNA: TGCGCCAGCAGCTTGCATGGGGGCGCAACAGATACGCAGTATTTT. Translated, it gives CASSLHGGATDTQYF.

The chain carries TRBV18 and TRBJ2-1; TRBD1 agrees at 10 bases. The germline CDR1 and CDR2 sequences are KGHSH and LQKENI. CDR3 length: 15 residues. Unmatched junction bases numbered 9, after V lost 5 bases and J lost 8 bases. The CDR3 DNA follows: TGTGCCAGCTCAAAGGGACAGGGGACAAGCGATGAGCAGTTCTTC. It encodes CASSKGQGTSDEQFF.

The V gene is TRBV4-1, the J gene TRBJ1-5; TRBD1 matches 8 bases. This CDR3 comprises 17 residues. The V gene's germline CDR1 is MGHRA and CDR2 YSYEKL. The V gene end was trimmed by 0 bases and the J gene end by 3 bases; junction bases not matched to a gene: 7. The CDR3 DNA is TGCGCCAGCAGCCAAGATTTAGGACAGGGCAACAATCAGCCCCAGCATTTT. Amino acids: CASSQDLGQGNNQPQHF.

The V gene is TRBV7-9, the J gene TRBJ1-1; no reliable D call. V dropped 5 bases and J dropped 2 bases, with 15 bases sitting between them. This CDR3 is 15 amino acids long. Germline V CDR1 and CDR2: SEHNR, FQNEAQ (reference sequence). The CDR3: CASSAPSRDNTEAFF. CDR3 DNA sequence: TGTGCCAGCAGCGCCCCTTCTAGGGATAACACTGAAGCTTTCTTT.